Presented here are 11 T cell receptor beta chains from one specimen sequenced in a study of T cells in Graves' hyperthyroidism and ophthalmopathy. The investigators amplified TCR beta CDR3 regions from RNA transcripts. First-round RT-PCR with HTBI primers amplified the TCR CDR3 region. TCRdb re-called the multiplex PCR reads through MiXCR, storing one row per CDR3 protein. The sample consists of some 380,000 distinct CDR3 sequences, less than 15% of them appearing once. The sample was blood. Receptors originate from a man under 40 with Graves' hyperthyroidism that later progressed to Graves' ophthalmopathy.

The V call is TRBV2, the J call TRBJ2-1; TRBD2 aligns across 14 bases. Trimming removed 3 bases from V and 9 bases from J; junction bases left unmatched: 4. The CDR3 is made up of 15 amino acids. CDR1 SNHLY and CDR2 FYNNEI come from the germline V gene. The CDR3 nucleotides are TGTGCCAGCAGTGAGGGACTAGCGGGAGTTGGTGAGCAGTTCTTC. It yields the protein CASSEGLAGVGEQFF.

The V and J genes are TRBV12-3 or TRBV12-4 and TRBJ2-3; maybe TRBD2 (7 bases). The V gene lost 6 bases and the J gene lost 8 bases, with 21 bases spanning the gap. This CDR3 comprises 15 residues. This CDR3 is CASRANTGGGGTQYF. The CDR3 bases are TGTGCCAGCAGAGCAAACACGGGCGGGGGCGGTACGCAGTATTTT.

CDR3 in DNA: TGTGCCAGCAGCCGCGATAAAGGATGGAACACTGAAGCTTTCTTT. Encoded protein: CASSRDKGWNTEAFF. The chain joins TRBV5-6 to TRBJ1-1; D call uncertain. Germline CDR1 and CDR2: SGHDT and YYEEEE. The ends were cut back, 4 bases at V and 1 base at J, with 14 bases in the middle. The CDR3 contains 15 residues.

This clonotype was detected ten times or more. This chain connects TRBV5-1 to TRBJ1-2; no clear D gene. Germline V gene sequence: CDR1 SGHRS, CDR2 YFSETQ. The CDR3 runs to 13 residues. The V gene lost 4 bases and the J gene lost 3 bases, with 10 bases spanning the gap. Here the CDR3 reads CASSDTADYGYTF. The CDR3 DNA reads as TGCGCCAGCAGCGATACAGCGGACTATGGCTACACCTTC.

This clonotype was seen a handful of times. The J gene is TRBJ1-3, the V gene TRBV28; D call uncertain. Trimming left V 1 base short and J 4 bases short, with 14 bases between. The germline V gene has CDR1 MDHEN and CDR2 SYDVKM. The CDR3 length is 16 residues. The CDR3 spells CASSLFRGSAGNTIYF. The CDR3 DNA is TGTGCCAGCAGTTTATTTCGCGGGTCAGCAGGAAACACCATATATTTT.

The chain has TRBV7-9 and TRBJ1-1, with TRBD1 as a possible D gene (6 bases). V gave up 4 bases and J gave up 1 base, with 16 bases separating them. Germline V gives CDR1 SEHNR, CDR2 FQNEAQ (reference sequence). The CDR3 runs 16 residues. CDR3 nucleotide sequence: TGTGCCAGCAGCTCCCCGCAGGGAGGGGGGAACACTGAAGCTTTCTTT. Amino acid sequence: CASSSPQGGGNTEAFF.

This clonotype occurred a few times. The chain recombines TRBV11-1 with TRBJ2-2; TRBD1 matches at 7 bases. V lost 4 bases and J lost 4; bases outside the gene matches: 6. Germline lookup yields CDR1 SGHAT and CDR2 FQDESV (reference sequence). The CDR3 covers 15 residues. As DNA, the CDR3 is TGTGCCAGCAGCTCCTCCGGGACAGTCACCGGGGAGCTGTTTTTT. It specifies CASSSSGTVTGELFF.

This clonotype was counted ten times or more. This chain connects TRBV3-1 to TRBJ2-1; D assignment may be TRBD1 or TRBD2 (5 bases each). V dropped 1 base and J dropped 8 bases, with 6 bases sitting between them. The CDR3 has 12 residues. CDR1 is LGHDT, CDR2 YNNKEL, per germline (reference sequence). CDR3 sequence (DNA): TGTGCCAGCAGCCAAGCGGGACATGAGCAGTTCTTC. Translation: CASSQAGHEQFF.

This clonotype was recorded a few times. The chain couples TRBV5-6 to TRBJ1-1, with D unresolved. The V gene lost 2 bases and the J gene lost 3 bases, with 11 bases spanning the gap. The CDR3 is made up of 14 amino acids. Looked up from germline, CDR1 is SGHDT and CDR2 is YYEEEE. CDR3: CASSLGAWDTEAFF. In nucleotides, the CDR3 is TGTGCCAGCAGCTTAGGCGCTTGGGACACTGAAGCTTTCTTT.

This clonotype was seen at least ten times. This chain connects TRBV7-2 to TRBJ1-5, with D uncertain. This CDR3 has 13 residues. Trimming stripped 2 bases from V and 9 bases from J, with 11 bases between. Germline CDR1 reads SGHTA; CDR2 reads FQGNSA. The CDR3 region is CASSLRALRPQHF. The CDR3 DNA follows: TGTGCCAGCAGCTTAAGGGCCTTGCGGCCCCAGCATTTT.

This clonotype has a count of ten or more. This chain connects TRBV28 to TRBJ1-5; 7 nucleotides line up with TRBD1. Per the germline V gene, CDR1 is MDHEN and CDR2 is SYDVKM. The CDR3 is 17 residues long. With 8 bases clipped from V and 3 bases from J, the junction kept 16 bases outside the gene matches. The DNA of the CDR3 is TGTGCCAGCGGTCCCGAGGAGACAGGGCTCTCCAATCAGCCCCAGCATTTT. Its protein is CASGPEETGLSNQPQHF.